A selection of T cell receptor beta chains follows, all from one sample in a study of T cells in Graves' hyperthyroidism and ophthalmopathy. From the multiplex PCR reads, TCRdb called clonotypes with MiXCR, one entry per CDR3 protein. The table lists approximately 430,000 distinct CDR3 sequences, 15% to 19% of them singletons, with around an eighth in the top ten. Sequencing input: blood. Every receptor here comes from a woman younger than 35 with Graves' hyperthyroidism. The CDR3 runs from the conserved cysteine through the conserved F or W. Fields, in order: V gene, clone size, D gene, J gene, CDR3 DNA, CDR3 protein. D genes are given only for firm matches. Clone size is not always given. Where it is, it says once, few, many or a class for expanded clones.

TRBV7-8	many	-	TRBJ1-1	TGTGCCAGCTCCAGCGCAAAAGGGTCCACTACTTTGAACACTGAAGCTTTCTTT	CASSSAKGSTTLNTEAFF
TRBV29-1	many	-	TRBJ2-7	TGCAGCGTTGAGGGTAAGGGGGACTACGAGCAGTACTTC	CSVEGKGDYEQYF
TRBV12-5	-	-	TRBJ1-2	TGTGCTAGTGGTTCGAGCACCGGGAACCTTAACTATGGCTACACCTTC	CASGSSTGNLNYGYTF
TRBV13	-	TRBD2	TRBJ2-2	TGTGCCAGCAGCTTCCCGAGGGGACTAGCGAACGGGGAGCTGTTTTTT	CASSFPRGLANGELFF
TRBV28	many	-	TRBJ2-7	TGTGCCAGCAGTATCAGGGGAATCTACGAGCAGTACTTC	CASSIRGIYEQYF
TRBV14	few	TRBD1	TRBJ1-1	TGTGCCAGCAGCCAAAATACAGGGGGCAGTGAAGCTTTCTTT	CASSQNTGGSEAFF
TRBV4-3	-	-	TRBJ1-2	TGCGCCAGCAGCCAAGATCGGATGGGGCCTGCTATGAGCTACACCTTC	CASSQDRMGPAMSYTF
TRBV28	many	-	TRBJ1-5	TGTGCCAGCAGTTTCGACAGGAATCAGCCCCAGCATTTT	CASSFDRNQPQHF
TRBV18	few	-	TRBJ2-5	TGTGCCAGCTCACCACGGGAGCGGAAAGAACAAGAGACCCAGTACTTC	CASSPRERKEQETQYF
TRBV12-3/TRBV12-4	many	-	TRBJ2-7	TGTGCCAGCAGCCCCCAATCGGTGGGTGGTTACGAGCAGTACTTC	CASSPQSVGGYEQYF
TRBV3-1	many	-	TRBJ2-3	TGTGCCAGCAGCCCAGGGGCGCAGGCGCGGACCTTTGCAGATACGCAGTATTTT	CASSPGAQARTFADTQYF
TRBV19	few	TRBD1	TRBJ1-1	TGTGCCAGTAGTATGGGACAGGGGCGGGGGAACACTGAAGCTTTCTTT	CASSMGQGRGNTEAFF
TRBV10-3	few	TRBD2	TRBJ2-3	TGTGCCGCGGGGGTCGGGGATACGCAGTATTTT	CAAGVGDTQYF
TRBV7-3	-	-	TRBJ2-1	TGTGCCAGCAGCTTTACGGGAGTCGGCAATGAGCAGTTCTTC	CASSFTGVGNEQFF
TRBV7-2	many	TRBD2	TRBJ2-1	TGTGCCAGCAGCTTAAGGGCAGGTGGTAGCGGGGGGTTCTACAATGAGCAGTTCTTC	CASSLRAGGSGGFYNEQFF
TRBV29-1	many	-	TRBJ1-1	TGCAGCGTTGTAGGAGGAATCACTGAAGCTTTCTTT	CSVVGGITEAFF
TRBV7-9	-	-	TRBJ2-5	TGTGCCAGCAGCTTAGTTGGGGAGGAAAAGACCCAGTACTTC	CASSLVGEEKTQYF
TRBV20-1	many	TRBD2	TRBJ2-7	TGCAGTGCAAGAGAGCGGGACTTCACCTACGAGCAGTACTTC	CSARERDFTYEQYF
TRBV6-5	-	-	TRBJ1-6	TGTGCCAGCAGTTACTCGGGGGGAGCCTATAATTCACCCCTCCACTTT	CASSYSGGAYNSPLHF
TRBV2	many	-	TRBJ2-7	TGTGCCAGCAGACAGAGTAGGTACTTC	CASRQSRYF
TRBV20-1	many	TRBD1	TRBJ1-1	TGCAGTCCCCGGGACAGGTTAATGAACACTGAAGCTTTCTTT	CSPRDRLMNTEAFF
TRBV27	many	-	TRBJ2-3	TGTGCCAGCAGTCCTCTATCTCTGGGGGATACGCAGTATTTT	CASSPLSLGDTQYF
TRBV20-1	-	TRBD1	TRBJ2-5	TGCAGTGCTTATACCGGGACAGGGGTTACCGAGACCCAGTACTTC	CSAYTGTGVTETQYF
TRBV2	many	-	TRBJ2-1	TGTGCCAGCAGTGATTTGGGAACTAGCTCCTACAATGAGCAGTTCTTC	CASSDLGTSSYNEQFF
TRBV12-3/TRBV12-4	many	-	TRBJ2-7	TGTGCCAGCAGTTTCGAGGGGACGGAAATTGCCTACGAGCAGTACTTC	CASSFEGTEIAYEQYF
TRBV20-1	many	-	TRBJ2-1	TGCAGTGCTAGAGATCCGTGGAGTCAGGGATTTAGCAATGAGCAGTTCTTC	CSARDPWSQGFSNEQFF